The source of this T cell receptor (beta chain) is a study of cytomegalovirus exposure and HLA in healthy donors. Findings and limits, study-wide: One variant, a missense change in DCLRE1C, was linked in a later analysis to TCR beta V- and J-gene trimming. The study designated 160 or so TCR beta chains cytomegalovirus-associated. According to an earlier analysis, most TCR beta V segments yielded productive rearrangements about 90% or about 30% of the time. Because they were indistinguishable, some V segments, including TRBV6-2 and TRBV6-3, were excluded.

PCR amplification relied on 60 Vbeta primers (plus 13 Jbeta primers). This table comes from immunoSEQ multiplex PCR, and its TCRdb copy is limited to in-frame clones, with some not included. Altogether about 150,000 clones are present, about 85% being singletons, with the ten largest covering approximately 2.7%. Worth noting for this clone: What it binds is not known.

The CDR3 covers 14 residues. V was pared by 6 bases and J by 7 bases, with 2 bases of the junction left unmatched. Germline-derived CDR1 and CDR2 are MRHNA and SNTAGT. Input material: PBMCs. The clonotype originates from a boy between 2 and 15 years old in good health and CMV-seronegative. The chain is built from TRBV6-4 and TRBJ1-6; 11 bases are a match to TRBD1. CDR3 bases: TGTGCCAGCAGGGACAGGGGGCTAAATTCACCCCTCCACTTT. Its protein product is CASRDRGLNSPLHF.